A selection of T cell receptor beta chains follows, all from one sample in a study of neurological immune-mediated disorders. MiXCR, run by TCRdb on the 5' RACE reads, gives a single entry per CDR3 protein. The sample includes tens of thousands of distinct CDR3 sequences, under 4.5% seen only once; the top ten take 2.9%. The sequenced material came from PBMCs. All receptors come from a woman in her forties or fifties with multiple sclerosis. Each CDR3 is given with its conserved first and last residue. The D gene is left open where the match is weak. Only part of the rows carry a size: once, few, many, or a class if the clone is expanded.

DNA: TGCGCCAGCAGCTTGTCCCAAACATATGGCTACACCTTC
CDR3: CASSLSQTYGYTF
D: .
V: TRBV5-1
length: 13
size: many
J: TRBJ1-2

DNA: TGTGCCAGCAGCGCCGACGGGAATCAGCCCCAGCATTTT
CDR3: CASSADGNQPQHF
D: .
V: TRBV7-2
length: 13
size: many
J: TRBJ1-5

DNA: TGTGCCAGCAAACGGGGGCGCGACACTGAAGCTTTCTTT
CDR3: CASKRGRDTEAFF
D: .
V: TRBV7-2
length: 13
size: many
J: TRBJ1-1

DNA: TGTGCCAGCAGCACCCACAGGGACTCCTACGAGCAGTACTTC
CDR3: CASSTHRDSYEQYF
D: .
V: TRBV7-9
length: 14
size: many
J: TRBJ2-7

DNA: TGCAGTGCTTTCTCTAGCGGGGGGGCAGATACGCAGTATTTT
CDR3: CSAFSSGGADTQYF
D: TRBD2
V: TRBV20-1
length: 14
size: many
J: TRBJ2-3

DNA: TGTGCCAGCAGTTACTCCCGGGACAATGTTTTGGCTTTCTTT
CDR3: CASSYSRDNVLAFF
D: .
V: TRBV6-5
length: 14
size: many
J: TRBJ1-1

DNA: TGTGCCAGCATCAGGGACTGGCGTTCACCCCTCCACTTT
CDR3: CASIRDWRSPLHF
D: .
V: TRBV6-2/TRBV6-3
length: 13
size: many
J: TRBJ1-6

DNA: TGTGCCAGCAGCCAAGGGGCCGGGGTGTGGATCGAGCAGTACTTC
CDR3: CASSQGAGVWIEQYF
D: .
V: TRBV28
length: 15
size: many
J: TRBJ2-7

DNA: TGCGCCAGCAGCTTGGGGACTAGGGGTACAGATACGCAGTATTTT
CDR3: CASSLGTRGTDTQYF
D: TRBD2
V: TRBV5-1
length: 15
size: many
J: TRBJ2-3

DNA: TGTGCCAGCAGCCACATGGCAGGGGATAACGACTACGAGCAGTACTTC
CDR3: CASSHMAGDNDYEQYF
D: .
V: TRBV3-1
length: 16
size: many
J: TRBJ2-7

DNA: TGTGCCAGCAGCTACAGTATGCCAGGAGGCAATGAGCAGTTCTTC
CDR3: CASSYSMPGGNEQFF
D: .
V: TRBV7-2
length: 15
size: many
J: TRBJ2-1

DNA: TGCAGTGCTAGAGAGAGGGGGGCGGTAACTGAAGCTTTCTTT
CDR3: CSARERGAVTEAFF
D: .
V: TRBV20-1
length: 14
size: .
J: TRBJ1-1

DNA: TGTGCCAGCTCACCACAGGGTTCGGGAACTGAAGCTTTCTTT
CDR3: CASSPQGSGTEAFF
D: .
V: TRBV18
length: 14
size: many
J: TRBJ1-1

DNA: TGTGCCAGCAGCTGGTCGAAGAACACTGAAGCTTTCTTT
CDR3: CASSWSKNTEAFF
D: .
V: TRBV5-4
length: 13
size: many
J: TRBJ1-1